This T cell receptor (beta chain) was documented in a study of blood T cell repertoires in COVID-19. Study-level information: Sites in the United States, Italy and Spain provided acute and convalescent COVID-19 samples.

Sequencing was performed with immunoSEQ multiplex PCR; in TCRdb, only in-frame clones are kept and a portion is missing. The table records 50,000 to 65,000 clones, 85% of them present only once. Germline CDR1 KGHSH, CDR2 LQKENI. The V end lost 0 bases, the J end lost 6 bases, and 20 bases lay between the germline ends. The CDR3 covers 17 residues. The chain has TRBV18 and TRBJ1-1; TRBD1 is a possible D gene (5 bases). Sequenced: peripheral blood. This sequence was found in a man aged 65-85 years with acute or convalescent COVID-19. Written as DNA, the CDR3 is TGTGCCAGCTCACCACCGAAGGGTCTGCGGGACGGGGCTGAAGCTTTCTTT. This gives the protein CASSPPKGLRDGAEAFF.